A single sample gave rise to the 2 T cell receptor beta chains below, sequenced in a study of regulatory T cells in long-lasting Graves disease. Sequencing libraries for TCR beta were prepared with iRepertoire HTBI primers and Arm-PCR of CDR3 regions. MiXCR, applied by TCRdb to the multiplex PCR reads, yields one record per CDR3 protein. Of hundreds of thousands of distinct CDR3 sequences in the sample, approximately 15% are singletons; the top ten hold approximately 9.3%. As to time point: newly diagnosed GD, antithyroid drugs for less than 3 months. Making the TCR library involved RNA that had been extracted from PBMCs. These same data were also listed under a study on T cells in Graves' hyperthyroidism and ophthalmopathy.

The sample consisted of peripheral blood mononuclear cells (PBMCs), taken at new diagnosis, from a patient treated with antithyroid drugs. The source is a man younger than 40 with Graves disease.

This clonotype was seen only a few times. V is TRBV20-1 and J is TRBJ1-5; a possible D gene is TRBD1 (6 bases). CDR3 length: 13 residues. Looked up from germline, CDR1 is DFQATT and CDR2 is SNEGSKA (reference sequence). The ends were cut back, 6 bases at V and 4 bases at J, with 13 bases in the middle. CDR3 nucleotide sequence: TGCAGTGCCTTGGAGGGGGATAATCAGCCCCAGCATTTT. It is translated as CSALEGDNQPQHF.

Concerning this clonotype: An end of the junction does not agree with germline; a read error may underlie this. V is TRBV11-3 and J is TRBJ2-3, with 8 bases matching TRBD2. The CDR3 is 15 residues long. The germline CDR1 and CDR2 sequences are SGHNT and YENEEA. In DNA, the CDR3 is TGTGTCAGCAGCTTAGGAAGCGGGAGCAAGGATACGCAGTATTTT. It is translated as CVSSLGSGSKDTQYF.